A selection of T cell receptor beta chains follows, all from one sample in a study of T cells after posttransplantation cyclophosphamide. Clones were read by immunoSEQ multiplex PCR, and TCRdb kept only the in-frame ones, dropping some. The sample includes 15,000 to 17,000 clones, approximately 88% seen only once; the top ten take about 5%. Source: PBMCs, taken more than 350 days after allogeneic stem cell transplant with calcineurin inhibitor and methotrexate. These TCRs come from a male patient younger than 30 who received an allogeneic stem cell transplant from a related donor, was CMV-positive, and had no GVHD. Part of the T cell pool may stem from the graft donor. CDR3s include the opening cysteine and the closing phenylalanine or tryptophan. Each record gives: D gene, V gene, clone size, J gene, CDR3 protein, CDR3 DNA. The D gene is left open where the match is weak. Clone size is not always given. Where it is, it says once, few, many or a class for expanded clones.

>NA|TRBV28|NA|TRBJ2-5
CASSLGRGTQYF
TGTGCCAGCAGTTTGGGCAGGGGGACCCAGTACTTC
>TRBD2|TRBV7-9|NA|TRBJ2-1
CASSLRLAAATDSEQFF
TGTGCCAGCAGCCTCAGACTAGCGGCAGCCACTGACAGTGAGCAGTTCTTC
>NA|TRBV30|NA|TRBJ2-1
CAWSIRSEQFF
TGTGCCTGGAGCATCCGGAGTGAGCAGTTCTTC
>NA|TRBV28|NA|TRBJ1-2
CASSFQRGAGYGYTF
TGTGCCAGCAGTTTTCAGCGGGGGGCGGGCTATGGCTACACCTTC
>TRBD1|TRBV2|few|TRBJ2-7
CASSEGTGYEQYF
TGTGCCAGCAGTGAAGGGACAGGCTACGAGCAGTACTTC
>TRBD2|TRBV6-4|NA|TRBJ2-1
CASSPGSGSSYNEQFF
TGTGCCAGCAGCCCTGGAAGCGGGAGCTCCTACAATGAGCAGTTCTTC
>NA|TRBV7-9|NA|TRBJ2-7
CASSSLPSYEQYF
TGTGCCAGCAGCTCCCTTCCCTCCTACGAGCAGTACTTC
>NA|TRBV28|few|TRBJ1-1
CASSSSRSTEAFF
TGTGCCAGCAGTTCTTCCCGTTCCACTGAAGCTTTCTTT
>TRBD1|TRBV28|NA|TRBJ2-1
CASSSPGTGFYSEQFF
TGTGCCAGCAGTTCGCCCGGGACAGGGTTCTACAGTGAGCAGTTCTTC
>TRBD2|TRBV19|few|TRBJ2-2
CASSIAGTRSTGELFF
TGTGCCAGTAGTATAGCCGGGACTAGGTCGACCGGGGAGCTGTTTTTT
>NA|TRBV10-2|NA|TRBJ2-7
CASLDSRGEQYF
TGCGCCAGTTTAGACAGTCGGGGGGAGCAGTACTTC
>TRBD2|TRBV19|NA|TRBJ2-1
CASRNLGGSSYNEQFF
TGTGCCAGTAGAAATCTCGGGGGGAGCTCCTACAATGAGCAGTTCTTC
>NA|TRBV28|NA|TRBJ2-4
CASSVRTTKNIQYF
TGTGCCAGCTCTGTGAGGACAACCAAAAACATTCAGTACTTC
>TRBD1|TRBV28|NA|TRBJ1-6
CASSSGQDFGSPLHF
TGTGCCAGCAGTTCGGGACAGGATTTTGGTTCACCCCTCCACTTT
>NA|TRBV7-9|NA|TRBJ1-2
CASSPREGNYGYTF
TGTGCCAGCAGCCCCAGGGAGGGGAACTATGGCTACACCTTC
>NA|TRBV9|NA|TRBJ2-2
CASEDLNTGELFF
TGTGCCAGCGAGGACTTGAACACCGGGGAGCTGTTTTTT
>NA|TRBV6-4|once|TRBJ2-1
CASSDGAGRFSEQFF
TGTGCCAGCAGTGACGGGGCGGGACGATTCAGTGAGCAGTTCTTC
>NA|TRBV5-1|NA|TRBJ2-7
CASSFSPGYSYEQYF
TGCGCCAGCAGCTTTTCCCCAGGATATTCCTACGAGCAGTACTTC
>NA|TRBV11-2|NA|TRBJ2-7
CASSLLDYEQYF
TGTGCCAGCAGCCTACTCGACTACGAGCAGTACTTC
>TRBD1|TRBV2|NA|TRBJ2-7
CASSGYDRGLREQYF
TGTGCCAGCAGCGGTTACGACAGGGGGCTTAGGGAGCAGTACTTC
>TRBD2|TRBV7-7|NA|TRBJ2-1
CASSSSLAGPYSEQFF
TGTGCCAGCAGCTCCTCACTAGCGGGGCCGTACAGTGAGCAGTTCTTC
>TRBD1|TRBV7-2|NA|TRBJ2-5
CASSWTGLGETQYF
TGTGCCAGCAGCTGGACAGGGTTGGGAGAGACCCAGTACTTC
>NA|TRBV6-5|NA|TRBJ2-1
CASSRGTEVNEQFF
TGTGCCAGCAGCCGCGGGACCGAGGTGAATGAGCAGTTCTTC
>TRBD1|TRBV5-1|NA|TRBJ1-1
CASSLGFGTGGTEAFF
TGCGCCAGCAGCCTGGGGTTTGGGACAGGGGGTACTGAAGCTTTCTTT
>TRBD1|TRBV6-5|NA|TRBJ1-2
CASSYQGAANYGYTF
TGTGCCAGCAGTTACCAGGGGGCGGCTAACTATGGCTACACCTTC
>TRBD1|TRBV9|NA|TRBJ2-1
CASSVAGTGFDEQLF
TGTGCCAGCAGCGTAGCGGGGACAGGCTTTGATGAGCAGCTCTTC
>TRBD1|TRBV29-1|NA|TRBJ1-5
CSVEEGGGPNQPQHF
TGCAGCGTTGAAGAAGGAGGGGGCCCCAATCAGCCCCAGCATTTT
>NA|TRBV5-1|NA|TRBJ1-1
CASSPRASNGERNTEAFF
TGCGCCAGCAGCCCACGGGCTTCCAACGGGGAACGGAACACTGAAGCTTTCTTT
>TRBD2|TRBV7-3|NA|TRBJ2-1
CASSSTSGRANEQFF
TGTGCCAGCAGCTCTACTAGCGGGAGGGCCAATGAGCAGTTCTTC
>NA|TRBV6-5|once|TRBJ1-2
CASIRIQGGYGYTF
TGTGCCAGCATTCGGATACAGGGTGGTTATGGCTACACCTTC